This TCR beta chain originates from a study of technical replicates of blood from a few donors. Profiling relied on immunoSEQ multiplex PCR, and the TCRdb table lists in-frame clones only, not all of them. The profile shows some 98,000 clones, approximately 95% of them singletons. V lost 5 bases, J lost 3 bases, and 20 bases lay in between. Looked up from germline, CDR1 is MDHEN and CDR2 is SYDVKM. This CDR3 region has 17 residues. The TCR comes from a human donor in good health. The chain couples TRBV28 to TRBJ1-3, with D perhaps matching TRBD1 (5 bases). Material: T cells isolated from PBMCs. For the CDR3, the DNA is TGTGCCAGCAGTGCCCGACAGATCTTCAACGTTGGAAACACCATATATTTT. Translation gives CASSARQIFNVGNTIYF.